A selection of T cell receptor beta chains follows, all from one sample in a study of T-cell reconstitution after alpha-beta-depleted transplantation in children. TCRdb fed the PCR reads into MiXCR, producing one record per CDR3 protein. The table includes roughly 200,000 distinct CDR3 sequences, roughly 6.6% detected once. The sequencing used PBMCs, collected before TCRalphabeta/CD19-depleted stem cell transplant. These receptors came from a boy under 10 years old with acute lymphoblastic leukemia, due to receive a stem cell transplant. Both conserved end residues are part of each CDR3. Size tells how often a clone was seen (once, few, many) or the class of an expanded clone, and some rows leave it out.

v_gene: TRBV20-1; j_gene: TRBJ2-3; abundance: -; CDR3aa: CSANAPGGVPDTQYF
v_gene: TRBV9; j_gene: TRBJ1-5; abundance: many; CDR3aa: CASSVGSGVNQPQHF
v_gene: TRBV19; j_gene: TRBJ2-2; abundance: -; CDR3aa: CASSSKGGMSGELFF
v_gene: TRBV29-1; j_gene: TRBJ2-5; abundance: many; CDR3aa: CSVDRSKTQYF
v_gene: TRBV12-3/TRBV12-4; j_gene: TRBJ2-1; abundance: many; CDR3aa: CASSPRAAGLDEQFF
v_gene: TRBV19; j_gene: TRBJ1-6; abundance: few; CDR3aa: CASSIDQSPLHF
v_gene: TRBV6-1; j_gene: TRBJ1-5; abundance: few; CDR3aa: CASRATGNQPQHF
v_gene: TRBV7-9; j_gene: TRBJ2-7; abundance: many; CDR3aa: CASSLVSTSGILKRDYEQYF
v_gene: TRBV18; j_gene: TRBJ2-3; abundance: many; CDR3aa: CASSPPSRGAADTQYF
v_gene: TRBV10-3; j_gene: TRBJ2-2; abundance: many; CDR3aa: CAISGGTGGVRNTGELFF
v_gene: TRBV11-2; j_gene: TRBJ1-5; abundance: many; CDR3aa: CASSLGGGPSSQPQHF
v_gene: TRBV11-3; j_gene: TRBJ2-1; abundance: -; CDR3aa: CASSQNSGGAANEQFF
v_gene: TRBV20-1; j_gene: TRBJ2-5; abundance: many; CDR3aa: CSARDGFEETQYF
v_gene: TRBV7-6; j_gene: TRBJ1-5; abundance: many; CDR3aa: CASSPTVGQPQHF
v_gene: TRBV5-1; j_gene: TRBJ1-1; abundance: few; CDR3aa: CASSPQGPNTEAFF
v_gene: TRBV6-2/TRBV6-3; j_gene: TRBJ2-5; abundance: few; CDR3aa: CASSYLGIQETQYF